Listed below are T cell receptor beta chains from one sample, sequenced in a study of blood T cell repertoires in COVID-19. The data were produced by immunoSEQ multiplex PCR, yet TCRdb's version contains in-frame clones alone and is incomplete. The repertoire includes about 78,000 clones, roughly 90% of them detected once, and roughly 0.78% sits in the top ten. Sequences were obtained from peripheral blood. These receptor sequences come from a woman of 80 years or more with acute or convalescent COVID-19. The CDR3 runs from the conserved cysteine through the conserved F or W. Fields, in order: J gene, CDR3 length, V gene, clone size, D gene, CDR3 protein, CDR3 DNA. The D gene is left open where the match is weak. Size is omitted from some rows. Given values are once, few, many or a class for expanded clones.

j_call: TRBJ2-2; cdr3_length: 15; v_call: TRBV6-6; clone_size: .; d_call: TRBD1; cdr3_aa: CASTQNRGRTGELFF; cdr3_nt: TGTGCCAGCACCCAAAACAGGGGGCGCACCGGGGAGCTGTTTTTT
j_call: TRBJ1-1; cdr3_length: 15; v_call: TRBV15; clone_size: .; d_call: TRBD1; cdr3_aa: CATSREGQGQTEAFF; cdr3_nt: TGTGCCACCAGCAGAGAGGGACAGGGCCAGACTGAAGCTTTCTTT
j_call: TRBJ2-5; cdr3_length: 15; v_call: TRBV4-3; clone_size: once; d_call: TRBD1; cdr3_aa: CASSQGRQGRETQYF; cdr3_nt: TGCGCCAGCAGCCAAGGGAGACAGGGACGAGAGACCCAGTACTTC
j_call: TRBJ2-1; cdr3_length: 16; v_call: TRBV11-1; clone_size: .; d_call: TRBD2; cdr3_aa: CASRLLRTSGYNEQFF; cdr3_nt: TGTGCCAGCAGACTTCTTCGGACTAGCGGTTACAATGAGCAGTTCTTC
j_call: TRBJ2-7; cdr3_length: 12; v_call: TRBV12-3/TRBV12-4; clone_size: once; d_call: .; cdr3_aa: CASSFLGSEQYF; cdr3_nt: TGTGCCAGCAGTTTTTTAGGGAGCGAGCAGTACTTC
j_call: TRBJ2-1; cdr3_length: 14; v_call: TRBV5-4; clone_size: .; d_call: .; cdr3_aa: CASSFGGGGNEQFF; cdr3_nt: TGTGCCAGCAGCTTCGGGGGAGGAGGCAATGAGCAGTTCTTC
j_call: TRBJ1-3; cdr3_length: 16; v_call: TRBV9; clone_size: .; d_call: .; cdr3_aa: CASSGPQGHSGNTIYF; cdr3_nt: TGTGCCAGCAGCGGACCGCAGGGACACTCTGGAAACACCATATATTTT
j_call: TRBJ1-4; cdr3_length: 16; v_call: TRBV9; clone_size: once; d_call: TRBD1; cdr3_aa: CASSVGTGNTNEKLFF; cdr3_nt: TGTGCCAGCAGCGTTGGGACAGGGAATACTAATGAAAAACTGTTTTTT
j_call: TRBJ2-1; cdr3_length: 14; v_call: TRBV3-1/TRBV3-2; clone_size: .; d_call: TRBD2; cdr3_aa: CASSRLAGLSEQFF; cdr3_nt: TGTGCCAGCAGCCGACTAGCGGGCCTTTCTGAGCAGTTCTTC
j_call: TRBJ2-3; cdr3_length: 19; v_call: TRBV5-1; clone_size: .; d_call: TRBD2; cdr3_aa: CASSLARMGLAASTDTQYF; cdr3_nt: TGCGCCAGCAGCTTGGCCAGAATGGGACTAGCGGCTAGCACAGATACGCAGTATTTT
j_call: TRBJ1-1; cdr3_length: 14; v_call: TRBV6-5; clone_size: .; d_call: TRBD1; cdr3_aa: CASRRGTGNTEAFF; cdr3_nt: TGTGCCAGCAGGAGGGGGACAGGGAACACTGAAGCTTTCTTT
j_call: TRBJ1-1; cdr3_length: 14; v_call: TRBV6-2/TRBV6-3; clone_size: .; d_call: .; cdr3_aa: CASSYATGNTEAFF; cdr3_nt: TGTGCCAGCAGTTACGCGACAGGGAACACTGAAGCTTTCTTT
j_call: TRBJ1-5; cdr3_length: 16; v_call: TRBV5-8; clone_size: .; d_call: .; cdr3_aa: CASSLRKGGSNQPQHF; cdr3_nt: TGTGCCAGCAGCTTGAGAAAGGGAGGAAGCAATCAGCCCCAGCATTTT
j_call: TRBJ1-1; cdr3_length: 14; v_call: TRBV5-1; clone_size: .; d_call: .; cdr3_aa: CASSLSLVGAEAFF; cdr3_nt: TGCGCCAGCAGCTTGAGTCTTGTGGGGGCCGAAGCTTTCTTT
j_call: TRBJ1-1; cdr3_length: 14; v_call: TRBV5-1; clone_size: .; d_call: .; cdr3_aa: CASSLESVNTEAFF; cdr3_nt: TGCGCCAGCAGCTTGGAAAGCGTAAACACTGAAGCTTTCTTT
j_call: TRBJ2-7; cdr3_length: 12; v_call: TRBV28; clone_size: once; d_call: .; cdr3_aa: CASSNTQGEQYF; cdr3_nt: TGTGCCAGCAGCAACACTCAGGGAGAGCAGTACTTC
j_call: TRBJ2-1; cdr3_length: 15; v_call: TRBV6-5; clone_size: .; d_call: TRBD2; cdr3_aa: CASRSNGGGSFEQFF; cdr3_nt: TGTGCCAGCAGATCAAACGGGGGGGGGAGTTTTGAGCAGTTCTTC
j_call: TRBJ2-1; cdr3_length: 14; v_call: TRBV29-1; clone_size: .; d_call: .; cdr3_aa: CSVGGQSSYNEQFF; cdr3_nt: TGCAGCGTGGGGGGACAGAGCTCCTACAATGAGCAGTTCTTC
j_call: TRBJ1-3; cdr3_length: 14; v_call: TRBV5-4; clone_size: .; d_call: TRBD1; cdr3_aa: CASSPDRTGNTIYF; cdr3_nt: TGTGCCAGCAGCCCGGACAGGACCGGAAACACCATATATTTT
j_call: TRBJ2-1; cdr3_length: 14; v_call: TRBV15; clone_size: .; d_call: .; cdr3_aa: CATRETDSYNEQFF; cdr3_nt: TGTGCCACCAGGGAGACAGACTCCTACAATGAGCAGTTCTTC
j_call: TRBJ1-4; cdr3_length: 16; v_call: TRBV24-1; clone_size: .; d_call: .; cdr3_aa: CATTEEGGGEDYETVF; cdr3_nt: TGTGCCACCACCGAAGAGGGGGGAGGGGAGGATTACGAAACTGTTTTT
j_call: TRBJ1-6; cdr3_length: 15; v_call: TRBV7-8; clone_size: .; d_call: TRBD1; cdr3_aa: CASSLVDRVSSPLHF; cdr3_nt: TGTGCCAGCAGCTTAGTGGACAGGGTCTCTTCACCCCTCCACTTT
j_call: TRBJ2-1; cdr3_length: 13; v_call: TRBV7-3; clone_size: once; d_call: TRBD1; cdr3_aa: CASSVGTVNEQFF; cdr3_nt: TGTGCCAGCAGCGTCGGGACAGTTAATGAGCAGTTCTTC
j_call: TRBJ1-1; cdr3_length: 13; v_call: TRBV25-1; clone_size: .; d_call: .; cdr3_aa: CASSEFSSTEAFF; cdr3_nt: TGTGCCAGCAGTGAATTTTCGTCCACTGAAGCTTTCTTT
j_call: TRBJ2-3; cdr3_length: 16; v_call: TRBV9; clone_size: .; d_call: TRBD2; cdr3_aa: CASSVVAGGVTDTQYF; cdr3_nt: TGTGCCAGCAGCGTAGTGGCGGGAGGGGTTACAGATACGCAGTATTTT
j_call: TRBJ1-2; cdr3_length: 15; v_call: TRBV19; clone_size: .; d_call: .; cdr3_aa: CASSPRWRLNYGYTF; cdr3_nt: TGTGCCAGTAGTCCCCGGTGGCGGCTTAACTATGGCTACACCTTC
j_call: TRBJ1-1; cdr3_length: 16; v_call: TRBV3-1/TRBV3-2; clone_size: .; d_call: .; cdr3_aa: CASSQESPGYNTEAFF; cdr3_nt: TGTGCCAGCAGCCAAGAATCCCCAGGGTACAACACTGAAGCTTTCTTT
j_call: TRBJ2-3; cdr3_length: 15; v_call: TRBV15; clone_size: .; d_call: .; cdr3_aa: CATSRVIEVPDTQYF; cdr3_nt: TGTGCCACCAGCAGAGTTATAGAGGTCCCAGATACGCAGTATTTT
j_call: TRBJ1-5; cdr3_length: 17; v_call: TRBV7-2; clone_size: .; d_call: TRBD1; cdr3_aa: CASSRWTDRAFNQPQHF; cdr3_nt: TGTGCCAGCAGCCGTTGGACAGACAGGGCCTTCAATCAGCCCCAGCATTTT
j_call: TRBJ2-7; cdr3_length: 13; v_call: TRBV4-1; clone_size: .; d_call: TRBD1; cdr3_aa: CASSPDRAYEQYF; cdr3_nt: TGCGCCAGCAGCCCGGACAGGGCCTACGAGCAGTACTTC
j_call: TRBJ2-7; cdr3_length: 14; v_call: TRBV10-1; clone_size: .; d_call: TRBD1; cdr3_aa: CASNPGQGDYEQYF; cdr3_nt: TGCGCCAGCAACCCGGGACAGGGGGACTACGAGCAGTACTTC
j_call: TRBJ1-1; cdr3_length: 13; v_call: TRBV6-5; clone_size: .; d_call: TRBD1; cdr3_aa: CASNTNRGSEAFF; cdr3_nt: TGTGCCAGCAATACTAACAGGGGTTCTGAAGCTTTCTTT
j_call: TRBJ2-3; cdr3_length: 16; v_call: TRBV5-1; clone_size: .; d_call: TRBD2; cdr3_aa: CASSLVVAGGADTQYF; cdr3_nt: TGCGCCAGCAGCTTGGTGGTAGCGGGAGGGGCAGATACGCAGTATTTT
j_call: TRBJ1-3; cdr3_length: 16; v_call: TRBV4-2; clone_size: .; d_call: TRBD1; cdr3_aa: CASSHQGGPGGNTIYF; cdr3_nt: TGTGCCAGCAGCCACCAGGGGGGTCCGGGAGGAAACACCATATATTTT
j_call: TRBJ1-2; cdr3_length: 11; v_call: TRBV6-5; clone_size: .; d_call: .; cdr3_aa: CASSSGYGYTF; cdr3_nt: TGTGCCAGCAGTTCCGGCTATGGCTACACCTTC
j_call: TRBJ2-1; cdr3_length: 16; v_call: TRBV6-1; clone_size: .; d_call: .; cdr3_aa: CASSEAGRGSYNEQFF; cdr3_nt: TGTGCCAGCAGTGAAGCGGGGAGGGGGTCCTACAATGAGCAGTTCTTC
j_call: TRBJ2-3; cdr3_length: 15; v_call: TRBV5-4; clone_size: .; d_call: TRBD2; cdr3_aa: CASSLTTGGSDTQYF; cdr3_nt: TGTGCCAGCAGCTTGACGACGGGAGGGTCAGATACGCAGTATTTT
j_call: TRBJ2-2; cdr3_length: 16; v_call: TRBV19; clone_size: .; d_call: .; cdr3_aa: CASSRSQGPNTGELFF; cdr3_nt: TGTGCCAGTAGTAGGAGTCAGGGCCCGAACACCGGGGAGCTGTTTTTT
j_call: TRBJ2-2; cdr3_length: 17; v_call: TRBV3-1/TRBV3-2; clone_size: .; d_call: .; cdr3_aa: CASSHTRLQGNTGELFF; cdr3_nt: TGTGCCAGCAGCCATACAAGATTACAGGGGAACACCGGGGAGCTGTTTTTT
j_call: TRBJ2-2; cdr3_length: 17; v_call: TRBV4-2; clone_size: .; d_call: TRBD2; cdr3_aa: CASSQDVAGGEVRELFF; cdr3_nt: TGTGCCAGCAGCCAAGACGTAGCGGGAGGGGAAGTTCGGGAGCTGTTTTTT
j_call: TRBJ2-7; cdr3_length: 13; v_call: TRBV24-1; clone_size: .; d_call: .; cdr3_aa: CATSQGLSYEQYF; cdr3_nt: TGTGCCACCAGTCAGGGACTCTCCTACGAGCAGTACTTC
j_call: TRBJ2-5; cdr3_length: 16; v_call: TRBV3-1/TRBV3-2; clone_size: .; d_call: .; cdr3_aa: CASSQGTGSMGETQYF; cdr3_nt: TGTGCCAGCAGCCAGGGCACAGGGAGTATGGGAGAGACCCAGTACTTC
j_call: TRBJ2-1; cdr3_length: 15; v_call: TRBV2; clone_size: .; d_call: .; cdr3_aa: CASRDRSLGNNEQFF; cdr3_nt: TGTGCCAGCAGAGACAGGTCCCTCGGCAACAATGAGCAGTTCTTC
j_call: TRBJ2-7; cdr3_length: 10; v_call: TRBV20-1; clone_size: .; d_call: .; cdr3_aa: CSARGEEQYF; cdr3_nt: TGCAGTGCTAGAGGAGAAGAGCAGTACTTC